This T cell receptor beta chain was identified during a study of T cells after yellow fever vaccination. One entry per CDR3 protein, called by TCRdb with MiXCR from the 5' RACE reads. Found here are around 500,000 distinct CDR3 sequences, 20% to 25% of them singletons; the top ten hold about a sixth. Study-wide results and caveats: Boosting was followed by the reappearance of most primary-vaccination clones (roughly 96% CD4, about 88% CD8). Across the CD4 and CD8 compartments, a small share of clonotypes was present in both.

Comment on this clonotype: Antigen specificity is unknown.

The sequencing here drew on PBMCs, taken about 20 days after the first yellow fever vaccination. This receptor was taken from a man younger than 35 who received the YFV17D yellow fever vaccine.

CDR3 in DNA: TGTGCCAGCAGCCTAAATCGCGAGGGACCCTATGGCTACACCTTC. Encoded protein: CASSLNREGPYGYTF. This chain links TRBV4-2 with TRBJ1-2; possible D gene TRBD1, 5 bases. The germline CDR1 and CDR2 sequences are LGHNA and YNFKEQ. Trimming stripped 4 bases from V and 4 bases from J, with 16 bases between. The CDR3 runs to 15 residues.